This TCR beta chain was recorded in a study of lymphopenia after photon versus proton radiotherapy. Overall study findings and caveats: Photon-treated patients lost naive T cells and TCR diversity; proton-treated stayed stable. Oligoclonal CD8+ Temra expansion after nadir drove photon patients' diversity drop.

Repertoires were generated with immunoSEQ multiplex PCR, while TCRdb's copy carries only in-frame clones and drops some. The sample includes roughly 67,000 clones, under 95% seen only once; the top ten take around 2.6%. As to this clone: The antigen is undetermined.

The CDR3 runs to 13 residues. Per germline, CDR1 MNHEY and CDR2 SMNVEV (reference sequence). The V end lost 3 bases, the J end lost 5 bases, and 11 bases lay between the germline ends. Sequences were derived from peripheral blood, sampled from a patient treated with photon-based radiotherapy. The chain links TRBV27 to TRBJ2-7; D call uncertain. The TCR was taken from a woman in her 70s with pancreatic cancer. In nucleotides, the CDR3 is TGTGCCAGCAGTTTCGAAGCTGCGGACGAGCAGTACTTC. This encodes CASSFEAADEQYF.